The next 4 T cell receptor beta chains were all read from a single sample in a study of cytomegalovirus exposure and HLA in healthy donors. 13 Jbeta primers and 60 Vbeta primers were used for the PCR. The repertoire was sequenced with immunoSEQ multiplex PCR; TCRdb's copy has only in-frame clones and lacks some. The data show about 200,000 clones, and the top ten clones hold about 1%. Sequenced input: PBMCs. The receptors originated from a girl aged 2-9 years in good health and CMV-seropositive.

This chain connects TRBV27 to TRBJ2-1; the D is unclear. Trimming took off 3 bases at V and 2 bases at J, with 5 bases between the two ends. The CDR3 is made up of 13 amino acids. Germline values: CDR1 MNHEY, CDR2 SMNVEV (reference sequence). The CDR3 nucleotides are TGTGCCAGCAGTTTTAAGCCCTACAATGAGCAGTTCTTC. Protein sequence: CASSFKPYNEQFF.

The CDR3 DNA is TGTGCCAGCAGCCCCAGGGTTCAGGCCGCTTTCTTT. This gives the protein CASSPRVQAAFF. The V call is TRBV28, the J call TRBJ1-1; D is perhaps TRBD1 (5 bases). The CDR3 consists of 12 residues. Germline V gene sequence: CDR1 MDHEN, CDR2 SYDVKM. The ends were cut back, 6 bases at V and 11 bases at J, with 16 bases in the middle.

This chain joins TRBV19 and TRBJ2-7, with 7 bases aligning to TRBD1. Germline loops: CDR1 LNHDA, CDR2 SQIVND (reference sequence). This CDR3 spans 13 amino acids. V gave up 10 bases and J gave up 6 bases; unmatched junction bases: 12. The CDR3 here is CAIRAQGWSEQYF. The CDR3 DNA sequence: TGTGCCATACGGGCACAGGGGTGGTCCGAGCAGTACTTC.

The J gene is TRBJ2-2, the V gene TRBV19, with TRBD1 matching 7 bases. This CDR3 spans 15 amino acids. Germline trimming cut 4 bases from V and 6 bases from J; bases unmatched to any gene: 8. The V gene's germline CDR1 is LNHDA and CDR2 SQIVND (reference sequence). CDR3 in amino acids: CASSTDRARPGELFF. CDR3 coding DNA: TGTGCCAGTAGTACCGACAGGGCGCGTCCCGGGGAGCTGTTTTTT.